This T cell receptor (beta chain) was found in a study of OX40 agonist ivuxolimab in advanced cancers. Study details: Those treated in dose escalation had hepatocellular carcinoma, melanoma, renal cell cancer or head and neck cancer. Findings and limits, study-wide: Among the lowest peripheral clonal expansion occurred in 0.1-3.0 mg/kg partial responders. Within 6 weeks, CD4+ and CD8+ blood T cells expanded clonally at 0.1 to 3.0 mg/kg.

Libraries were prepared by immunoSEQ multiplex PCR; TCRdb keeps only in-frame clonotypes and omits some of them. The data contain about 43,000 clones, approximately 84% of them seen just once; the ten biggest clones take up about 35%. The germline V gene encodes CDR1 WNHNN and CDR2 SYGVQD (reference sequence). Trimming stripped 10 bases from V and 0 bases from J, with 16 bases between. The CDR3 has 15 residues. This clone was observed once. No antigen is known for it. The chain employs TRBV10-1 and TRBJ1-3; D not resolved. The source was CD4+ or CD8+ T cells sorted from blood, collected in a trial of the OX40 agonist ivuxolimab. The clonotype comes from an adult with an advanced solid tumor such as melanoma, head and neck, liver or kidney cancer. DNA of the CDR3: TGCGCCACATCGAAGGACGGAAGCTCTGGAAACACCATATATTTT. Protein product: CATSKDGSSGNTIYF.